This T cell receptor (beta chain) came from a study of vaccination and CD4 T cells after COVID-19. At the level of the study: The convalescents were made up of six males and four females, two of whom were Hispanic. Study observations and caveats: Among reactive clones from convalescent patients, a median roughly 88% appeared only post-vaccination. Convalescent patients displayed spike mono-reactivity in 304 of 307 vaccine-specific clones.

The Oncomine TCR Beta short-read assay sequenced DNA from cultured CD4+ T cells. One entry per CDR3 protein, called by TCRdb with MiXCR from the PCR reads. The sample records over 11,000 distinct CDR3 sequences, roughly 24% being singletons. As to this clonotype: Its antigen remains unknown.

The CDR3 has 14 amino acids. CDR1 and CDR2 (germline): DFQATT, SNEGSKA (reference sequence). V trimming: 8 bases; J trimming: 6 bases; junction bases outside the gene matches: 16. The treatment: roughly ten-day PBMC culture with coronavirus spike peptide pools or control peptides (ViraFEST assay). The V and J genes are TRBV20-1 and TRBJ2-7; TRBD1 agrees at 7 bases. Sequenced material: CD4+ T cells from blood, cultured in vitro, taken after SARS-CoV-2 vaccination. This TCR was recovered from a human donor who had recovered from COVID-19. The CDR3 DNA reads TGCAGTTCCGGAGTGGGCGACAGGGTTATCGAGCAGTACTTC. Translating gives CSSGVGDRVIEQYF.